These T cell receptor beta chains were read from a single sample in a study of blood T cell repertoires in COVID-19. Only in-frame clones appear in the TCRdb table, and some are missing; sequencing was by immunoSEQ multiplex PCR. The sample records some 150,000 clones, roughly 79% being singletons. The sequenced sample was peripheral blood. All receptors come from a woman aged 60-70 years with active or convalescent COVID-19. Both conserved end residues are part of each CDR3. Fields, in order: V gene, CDR3 length, CDR3 protein.

v_call: TRBV11-2; cdr3_length: 15; cdr3_aa: CASSKRWPSTDTQYF
v_call: TRBV7-6; cdr3_length: 15; cdr3_aa: CASSLRADSGNTIYF
v_call: TRBV10-1; cdr3_length: 15; cdr3_aa: CASSDRSFSGNTIYF
v_call: TRBV7-9; cdr3_length: 13; cdr3_aa: CASTVMADNEQFF
v_call: TRBV2; cdr3_length: 13; cdr3_aa: CASNDRGRGELFF
v_call: TRBV7-8; cdr3_length: 15; cdr3_aa: CASSLTGTLNQPQHF
v_call: TRBV28; cdr3_length: 16; cdr3_aa: CASKRTGTGEDYGYTF
v_call: TRBV14; cdr3_length: 13; cdr3_aa: CASSQGLYNEQFF
v_call: TRBV7-8; cdr3_length: 18; cdr3_aa: CASSLGLAGVERADTQYF
v_call: TRBV19; cdr3_length: 15; cdr3_aa: CASSMGGIRDQPQHF
v_call: TRBV6-6; cdr3_length: 15; cdr3_aa: CASSYGSGGGQPQHF
v_call: TRBV7-2; cdr3_length: 15; cdr3_aa: CASSLGPGEAYEQYF
v_call: TRBV19; cdr3_length: 13; cdr3_aa: CASKVRDRVGYTF
v_call: TRBV7-9; cdr3_length: 16; cdr3_aa: CASSLATSGQDGEQFF
v_call: TRBV4-3; cdr3_length: 15; cdr3_aa: CASSPSGGSYYEQYF
v_call: TRBV7-2; cdr3_length: 15; cdr3_aa: CASSLGGLVYYEQYF
v_call: TRBV2; cdr3_length: 17; cdr3_aa: CASSRPGLAGPEGTQYF
v_call: TRBV7-6; cdr3_length: 15; cdr3_aa: CASSPPGTASDTIYF
v_call: TRBV6-4; cdr3_length: 14; cdr3_aa: CASSEVGGRQPQHF
v_call: TRBV28; cdr3_length: 18; cdr3_aa: CASSSPPSSASSYNEQFF
v_call: TRBV5-1; cdr3_length: 14; cdr3_aa: CASSRDTPTETQYF
v_call: TRBV19; cdr3_length: 17; cdr3_aa: CASRPWTSGSTAAEQFF
v_call: TRBV4-3; cdr3_length: 15; cdr3_aa: CASSPRLGPNTEAFF
v_call: TRBV25-1; cdr3_length: 12; cdr3_aa: CASRRENQPQHF
v_call: TRBV19; cdr3_length: 14; cdr3_aa: CASSIRQGNTEAFF
v_call: TRBV6-1; cdr3_length: 14; cdr3_aa: CASSTTGSNQPQHF
v_call: TRBV7-8; cdr3_length: 14; cdr3_aa: CASSLAGGNTEAFF
v_call: TRBV19; cdr3_length: 16; cdr3_aa: CASLPEEGTLNQPQHF
v_call: TRBV9; cdr3_length: 13; cdr3_aa: CASSGGQTYEQYF
v_call: TRBV10-3; cdr3_length: 12; cdr3_aa: CAISLSDYGYTF
v_call: TRBV27; cdr3_length: 13; cdr3_aa: CASSLSANTEAFF
v_call: TRBV18; cdr3_length: 17; cdr3_aa: CASSPARDRGFTYEQYF
v_call: TRBV6-5; cdr3_length: 14; cdr3_aa: CASSYSSDRGTIYF
v_call: TRBV7-7; cdr3_length: 13; cdr3_aa: CASSLSSQTEAFF
v_call: TRBV7-3; cdr3_length: 19; cdr3_aa: CASSLGPTGGTTTIYEQYF
v_call: TRBV7-6; cdr3_length: 17; cdr3_aa: CASSLRLAGVSVETQYF
v_call: TRBV7-7; cdr3_length: 15; cdr3_aa: CASSRGQGRADTQYF
v_call: TRBV2; cdr3_length: 15; cdr3_aa: CASSQAGASQETQYF
v_call: TRBV6-1; cdr3_length: 13; cdr3_aa: CASSPRPSGEAFF
v_call: TRBV3-1/TRBV3-2; cdr3_length: 14; cdr3_aa: CASSQQDTNYGYTF
v_call: TRBV19; cdr3_length: 16; cdr3_aa: CASSMGQGSQNYGYTF
v_call: TRBV6-2/TRBV6-3; cdr3_length: 15; cdr3_aa: CASSYPTGVAYEQYF
v_call: TRBV3-1/TRBV3-2; cdr3_length: 14; cdr3_aa: CASSRRDRETEAFF
v_call: TRBV18; cdr3_length: 16; cdr3_aa: CASSPRREGITDTQYF
v_call: TRBV28; cdr3_length: 12; cdr3_aa: CASSFLAETQYF
v_call: TRBV19; cdr3_length: 14; cdr3_aa: CASSIQREGLEQFF
v_call: TRBV5-6; cdr3_length: 13; cdr3_aa: CASSLVLGNTIYF
v_call: TRBV6-5; cdr3_length: 15; cdr3_aa: CASSTSFGSGTEAFF
v_call: TRBV19; cdr3_length: 18; cdr3_aa: CASSMGRQGASGANVLTF
v_call: TRBV7-9; cdr3_length: 13; cdr3_aa: CASSSHFPGELFF
v_call: TRBV29-1; cdr3_length: 12; cdr3_aa: CSVATVLAEAFF
v_call: TRBV10-3; cdr3_length: 15; cdr3_aa: CAISEPRTGGNIQYF
v_call: TRBV4-1; cdr3_length: 16; cdr3_aa: CASSQDRGRSNQPQHF
v_call: TRBV7-9; cdr3_length: 13; cdr3_aa: CASSLVQGPEAFF
v_call: TRBV4-1; cdr3_length: 17; cdr3_aa: CASSQAGGGTPPYEAFF